This TCR beta chain is from a study of T cell repertoires in cytomegalovirus infection. Study at large: Public TCR beta signature analysis indicated the presence of both CMV infection and matching HLA type.

The CDR3 length is 13 residues. Trimming took off 3 bases at V and 8 bases at J, with 13 bases between the two ends. TCRdb called the reads again in MiXCR, with one record for every CDR3 protein. Of around 120,000 distinct CDR3 sequences listed, more than 7% are singletons. General observations from the study: Ex vivo responses were dominated by HLA-C-restricted CMV-specific TCR beta clonotypes. The study identified carriers of CMV plus the relevant HLA from cumulative public TCR beta family frequency.

This clonotype was observed at least ten times. Antigen: not known. The TCR was taken from a human donor in good health (CMV status not recorded). Some clones in this sample may be carry-over from other donors' samples. The chain combines TRBV12-3 or TRBV12-4 with TRBJ1-2; D gene uncertain. Input material: PBMCs. The CDR3 is CASSLRSAGGYTF. The DNA for the CDR3 is TGTGCCAGCAGTTTGCGATCTGCGGGAGGCTACACCTTC.